This is a list of T cell receptor beta chains from one sample in a study of monozygotic twins with inflammatory bowel disease. Using the 5' RACE reads, TCRdb records one entry per CDR3 protein without DNA. The sample table includes some 450,000 distinct CDR3 sequences. Sequenced sample: blood. Receptors were obtained from a human donor with ulcerative colitis or Crohn's disease, or a healthy co-twin of an affected twin (not recorded which). Both conserved end residues are part of each CDR3.

cdr3_aa | j_call | v_call
CASAYRTGDQPQHF | TRBJ1-5 | TRBV5-1
CASSSGATNERLFF | TRBJ1-4 | TRBV7-9
CATSRDNTGELFF | TRBJ2-2 | TRBV15
CAISEPNQPQHF | TRBJ1-5 | TRBV10-3
CATSGQGKDNYNEQFF | TRBJ2-1 | TRBV24-1
CAIAAEGAALAGANVLTF | TRBJ2-6 | TRBV10-3
CASWPGGPLSGANVLTF | TRBJ2-6 | TRBV7-2
CASSLKGSNYGYTF | TRBJ1-2 | TRBV27
CASSKGTGCKTEAFF | TRBJ1-1 | TRBV21-1
CASSEYAGSGGTNNYGYTF | TRBJ1-2 | TRBV25-1
CAISTGDSGANVLTF | TRBJ2-6 | TRBV10-3
CASSLGRQSALNTIYF | TRBJ1-3 | TRBV7-2
CSARQGGNYGYTF | TRBJ1-2 | TRBV29-1
CASSSGLTQYF | TRBJ2-5 | TRBV27
CASSSTYQDTNYGYTF | TRBJ1-2 | TRBV7-9
CASSPSRESPLHF | TRBJ1-6 | TRBV18
CASSYSIPGGDEKLFF | TRBJ1-4 | TRBV6-2/TRBV6-3
CASSLNNRGLPEEYF | TRBJ2-3 | TRBV7-3
CSAAMQNYNEKLFF | TRBJ1-4 | TRBV20-1
CASSLGRDRSTYEQYF | TRBJ2-7 | TRBV28
CASSPGTGLPSGGELFF | TRBJ2-2 | TRBV9
CASSPDVVNGYTF | TRBJ1-2 | TRBV18
CASSLEASGRIADTQYF | TRBJ2-3 | TRBV12-3/TRBV12-4
CSASYGGSGGVDTQYF | TRBJ2-3 | TRBV20-1
CASSASGLAGGGEQFF | TRBJ2-1 | TRBV3-1
CASRSRSGANVLTF | TRBJ2-6 | TRBV2
CASSPTLAGDLSRF | TRBJ2-1 | TRBV12-3/TRBV12-4
CASSLRGGEETQYF | TRBJ2-5 | TRBV7-2
CASSMRQKATGELFF | TRBJ2-2 | TRBV19
CASSYRQGSAGNTIYF | TRBJ1-3 | TRBV7-9
CASSFAFAGEKLFF | TRBJ1-4 | TRBV7-9
CASRADMGAYNEQFF | TRBJ2-1 | TRBV5-1
CASSPSGGSQETQYF | TRBJ2-5 | TRBV6-1
CAWSVANEQFF | TRBJ2-1 | TRBV30
CASRRQGGANEQFF | TRBJ2-1 | TRBV19
CASSLRQPPYNEQFF | TRBJ2-1 | TRBV27
CSARDASVHRELYGYTF | TRBJ1-2 | TRBV20-1
CSAKTGGARETQYF | TRBJ2-5 | TRBV20-1
CASSIADPPRETQYF | TRBJ2-5 | TRBV19
CASSQQDTGELFF | TRBJ2-2 | TRBV7-2
CASSLELAGGPSTDTQYF | TRBJ2-3 | TRBV12-3/TRBV12-4
CASSLRGGANTGELFF | TRBJ2-2 | TRBV7-3
CASSATSGGTYEQYF | TRBJ2-7 | TRBV7-2
CAINFGLNTEAFF | TRBJ1-1 | TRBV10-3
CASSFGSQGALNIQYF | TRBJ2-4 | TRBV5-1
CASSPSGKSYNEQFF | TRBJ2-1 | TRBV7-9
CASSLQGALGEQYF | TRBJ2-7 | TRBV12-3/TRBV12-4
CASSFRTGESGYTF | TRBJ1-2 | TRBV7-2
CASSAPPGGNLDEQFF | TRBJ2-1 | TRBV9
CASSLSSVDQPQHF | TRBJ1-5 | TRBV7-9
CSAGEGLTTQYF | TRBJ2-3 | TRBV29-1
CSAQGQGRGSYEQYF | TRBJ2-7 | TRBV20-1
CASRKGQLVDYGYTF | TRBJ1-2 | TRBV12-3/TRBV12-4
CASSVESGLAGGETQYF | TRBJ2-5 | TRBV9
CASSLDRQGGLNEQFF | TRBJ2-1 | TRBV11-2
CASNPAGLTNTGELFF | TRBJ2-2 | TRBV12-3/TRBV12-4
CASSARTSTDTQYF | TRBJ2-3 | TRBV11-2